This T cell receptor beta chain derives from a study of blood T cell repertoires in COVID-19. Overall study context: T cells, B-cell-depleted T cells, or PBMCs supplied cDNA or gDNA.

TCRdb's table, derived via immunoSEQ multiplex PCR, lists solely in-frame clones and lacks some. The sample consists of 250,000 to 350,000 clones, 90% of them appearing once. Cohorts were based on clinical histories the participants reported. The clonotype was recovered from a woman aged 25-40 years who had recovered from COVID-19. Sequenced sample: PBMCs or T cells enriched from blood (not recorded which).

CDR3 nucleotides: TGTGCCACCAGTGATCCCAGGTGGGGGCACTATGGCTACACCTTC. It specifies CATSDPRWGHYGYTF. This sequence joins TRBV24-1 and TRBJ1-2, with a weak D call TRBD1 (6 bases). V lost 3 bases and J lost 3, with 13 bases in between. Looked up from germline, CDR1 is KGHDR and CDR2 is SFDVKD. There are 15 residues in the CDR3.